Shown below are 9 T cell receptor beta chains from a single sample sequenced in a study of cytomegalovirus exposure and HLA in healthy donors. In the PCR, 60 Vbeta and 13 Jbeta primers were used. Measured with immunoSEQ multiplex PCR; TCRdb has only the in-frame clones, and not every one. The repertoire includes tens of thousands of clones, approximately 82% of them detected once, and over 2% sits in the top ten. The specimen was PBMCs. Receptors originate from a man aged 35 to 55 in good health and CMV-seronegative.

This rearrangement joins TRBV12-5 to TRBJ2-3; TRBD1 agrees at 8 bases. The germline CDR1 and CDR2 sequences are LGHNT and FRNRAP. The V gene end was trimmed by 1 base and the J gene end by 1 base; junction bases not matched to a gene: 1. The CDR3 loop spans 15 amino acids. The DNA of the CDR3 is TGTGCTAGTGGTTTGGGACAGGGGCGCACAGATACGCAGTATTTT. The encoded protein is CASGLGQGRTDTQYF.

This chain uses TRBV13 with TRBJ1-1, with D possibly being TRBD1 (5 bases). There are 14 residues in the CDR3. V shed 5 bases and J shed 0 bases, with 10 bases lying between them. Per germline, CDR1 PRHDT and CDR2 FYEKMQ (reference sequence). In DNA, the CDR3 is TGTGCCAGCAGCCCCACAGGAATGAACACTGAAGCTTTCTTT. Amino acid sequence: CASSPTGMNTEAFF. Together with reference TRBV13 and TRBJ1-1, the CDR3 gives the full variable domain: AAGVIQSPRHLIKEKRETATLKCYPIPRHDTVYWYQQGPGQDPQFLISFYEKMQSDKGSIPDRFSAQQFSDYHSELNMSSLELGDSALYFCASSPTGMNTEAFFGQGTRLTVV.

The chain combines TRBV7-3 with TRBJ2-1; 7 bases match TRBD2. Germline lookup yields CDR1 SGHTA and CDR2 FQGTGA. The CDR3 spans 15 residues. V trimming: 5 bases; J trimming: 6 bases; junction bases outside the gene matches: 10. CDR3 amino acids: CASSPSGARGNEQFF. The CDR3 nucleotides are TGTGCCAGCAGCCCAAGCGGGGCTCGGGGCAATGAGCAGTTCTTC.

The gene calls are TRBV10-3 and TRBJ1-6; tentative D call: TRBD1 (5 bases). Per germline, CDR1 ENHRY and CDR2 SYGVKD. Trimming pared 3 bases from V and 6 bases from J, leaving 12 bases between. This CDR3 comprises 15 residues. CDR3 sequence: CAISETQVFNSPLHF. The CDR3 region has the DNA TGTGCCATCAGTGAAACACAGGTCTTTAATTCACCCCTCCACTTT.

The V and J genes are TRBV25-1 and TRBJ2-1, with 11 nucleotides matching TRBD2. Trimming took 5 bases from V and 5 from J; bases not matched to a gene: 2. Germline V gene data show CDR1 as MGHDK and CDR2 as SYGVNS. The CDR3 covers 14 residues. The CDR3 loop reads CASSNSGRDNEQFF. CDR3 in DNA: TGTGCCAGCAGTAATAGCGGGAGGGACAATGAGCAGTTCTTC.

CDR3: CASTEGTGYRYEQYF. CDR3 DNA: TGTGCCAGCACCGAGGGGACAGGGTATCGGTACGAGCAGTACTTC. The V and J genes are TRBV6-1 and TRBJ2-7, with 9 bases identical to TRBD1. Germline V gene lookup returns CDR1 MNHNS and CDR2 SASEGT. V was clipped by 7 bases and J by 4 bases; unmatched bases: 11. The CDR3 is made up of 15 amino acids.

About this clone: Distinct nucleotide sequences in the sample also encode this CDR3. V gene TRBV28 combines with J gene TRBJ2-7, with TRBD1 identical over 8 bases. The CDR3 spans 14 residues. Trimming removed 3 bases from V and 2 bases from J; junction bases left unmatched: 3. Germline V gene sequence: CDR1 MDHEN, CDR2 SYDVKM. In nucleotides, the CDR3 is TGTGCCAGCAGTTTCGGGACAGGCGCCTACGAGCAGTACTTC. Its protein is CASSFGTGAYEQYF.

In this sample, this clone turned up a few times. The rearrangement links TRBV7-9 to TRBJ2-5; TRBD2 might be the D (5 bases). The CDR3 sequence is 13 residues long. Germline lookup yields CDR1 SEHNR and CDR2 FQNEAQ (reference sequence). V lost 3 bases and J 6 bases, leaving 11 bases between the germline ends. The CDR3 loop is CASSFASTQTQYF. For the CDR3, the DNA is TGTGCCAGCAGCTTTGCTAGCACACAGACCCAGTACTTC.

This clone was seen only a few times. Germline is not matched at one junction end, which may reflect a read error. The genes are TRBV6-1 and TRBJ2-7; 9 bases are shared with TRBD2. The CDR3 has 15 residues. Germline V gene data show CDR1 as MNHNS and CDR2 as SASEGT. The CDR3 DNA sequence: TGTGCCAGCAGTGACACAGCGGGAGGCTCCCACGAGCAGTACTTC. It specifies CASSDTAGGSHEQYF.